The sequence of this T cell receptor (beta chain) was determined in a study of T cells in Graves' hyperthyroidism and ophthalmopathy. Points from the study as a whole: Among thyroid clonotypes expanded above 0.001, most also appeared in blood.

The TCR beta CDR3 regions underwent amplification using RNA transcripts as the source. HTBI primers were used for first-round RT-PCR of the TCR CDR3. TCRdb analysed the multiplex PCR reads with MiXCR anew, one entry per CDR3 protein. The table shows 730,000 or so distinct CDR3 sequences, with approximately 18% occurring only once. This clonotype showed up many times. Its antigen is still unknown. Germline CDR1 reads LGHDT; CDR2 reads YNNKEL (reference sequence). The CDR3 spans 13 residues. Trimming took 5 bases from V and 7 from J, leaving 14 bases between them. The clonotype comes from a woman aged 50 to 60 with Graves' hyperthyroidism that later progressed to Graves' ophthalmopathy. Sequenced: blood. The V gene is TRBV3-1, the J gene TRBJ1-1, with D possibly being TRBD1 (6 bases). Written as DNA, the CDR3 is TGTGCCAGCAGCAACGTGGAGGGGGTTGAAGCTTTCTTT. Encoded protein: CASSNVEGVEAFF.